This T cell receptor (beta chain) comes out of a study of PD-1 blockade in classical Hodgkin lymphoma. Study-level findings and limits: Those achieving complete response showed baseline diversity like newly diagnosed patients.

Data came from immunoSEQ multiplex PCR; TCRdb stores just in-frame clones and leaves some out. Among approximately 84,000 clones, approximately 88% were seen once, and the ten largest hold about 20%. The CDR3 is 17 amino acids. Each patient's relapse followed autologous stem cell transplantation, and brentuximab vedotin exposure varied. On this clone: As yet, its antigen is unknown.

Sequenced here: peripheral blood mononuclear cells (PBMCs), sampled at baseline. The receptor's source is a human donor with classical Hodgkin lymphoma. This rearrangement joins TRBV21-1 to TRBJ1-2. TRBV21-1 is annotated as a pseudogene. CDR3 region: CASSTPREGATNYGYTF. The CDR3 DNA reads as TGTGCCAGCAGCACCCCGAGGGAGGGAGCAACTAACTATGGCTACACCTTC.